The rows below give T cell receptor beta chains drawn from one sample of a study of T cell changes during pregnancy in multiple sclerosis. Only in-frame clones appear in the TCRdb table, and some are missing; sequencing was by immunoSEQ multiplex PCR. The repertoire holds 20,000 to 25,000 clones, with about 91% as singletons. The source material was CD4+ T cells from peripheral blood mononuclear cells, sampled in the third trimester of pregnancy. The receptors come from a female donor with multiple sclerosis, enrolled in a pregnancy study. The CDR3 runs from the conserved cysteine through the conserved F or W. The D gene is left open where the match is weak. Expanded clones get a size class; other rows say once, few or many, or leave the size out.

. TRBJ2-1 TRBV11-2 . TGTGCCAGCAGCTTGTTTGGTTCGGTGCAGTTCTTC CASSLFGSVQFF
. TRBJ2-7 TRBV9 . TGTGCCAGCAGCCCCGGGACAACTCCCTACGAGCAGTACTTC CASSPGTTPYEQYF
TRBD2 TRBJ2-1 TRBV28 . TGTGCCAGCAGTTCACGTCATAGCGGGGGGGATGAGCAGTTCTTC CASSSRHSGGDEQFF
. TRBJ1-2 TRBV20-1 . TGCAGTGCTAGGGAGGAACCCGGATACACCTTC CSAREEPGYTF
TRBD1 TRBJ2-2 TRBV7-2 . TGTGCCAGCAGCGGGGACAGGGCTGCCGGGGAGCTGTTTTTT CASSGDRAAGELFF
. TRBJ1-4 TRBV30 . TGTGCCTGGAGTGGGGCAGACAGGAGGAACGAAAAACTGTTTTTT CAWSGADRRNEKLFF
TRBD1 TRBJ1-1 TRBV20-1 . TGCAGTGCTAGCAGGGGGACTGAAGCTTTCTTT CSASRGTEAFF
. TRBJ1-1 TRBV29-1 . TGCAGCGTTGACGCGGGGGGGACTGAAGCTTTCTTT CSVDAGGTEAFF
TRBD1 TRBJ1-2 TRBV6-1 . TGTGCCAGCACCCGGGACAGGGGAGACTATGGCTACACCTTC CASTRDRGDYGYTF
TRBD2 TRBJ2-5 TRBV28 . TGTGCCAGCAAGCGGGGAGGGGAGACCCAGTACTTC CASKRGGETQYF
TRBD1 TRBJ1-1 TRBV29-1 . TGCAGCGCAAACAGGGGGCTGGAGACTGAAGCTTTCTTT CSANRGLETEAFF
TRBD1 TRBJ2-6 TRBV5-1 . TGCGCCAGCAGCTTGCTGACAGGGGGCCCCTCTGGGGCCAACGTCCTGACTTTC CASSLLTGGPSGANVLTF
TRBD1 TRBJ1-2 TRBV15 . TGTGCCACCAGCAGAGATCCGCAGGGGGGAGGCTACACCTTC CATSRDPQGGGYTF
TRBD2 TRBJ2-2 TRBV5-1 . TGCGCCACCACGGGGGGGCACGAGGACACCGGGGAGCTGTTTTTT CATTGGHEDTGELFF
. TRBJ1-1 TRBV30 . TGTGCCTGGAGTGTTATCCAGGGAACTGAAGCTTTCTTT CAWSVIQGTEAFF
. TRBJ1-2 TRBV5-1 . TGCGCCAGCAGACCCGACAGCTGGACCTATGGCTACACCTTC CASRPDSWTYGYTF
. TRBJ2-3 TRBV2 . TGTGCCAGCAGGACTAGATTCACAGATACGCAGTATTTT CASRTRFTDTQYF
TRBD1 TRBJ1-2 TRBV30 . TGTGCCTGGAGTGTAACCGGGACAGGGGACTATGGCTACACCTTC CAWSVTGTGDYGYTF
. TRBJ2-1 TRBV25-1 . TGTGCCAGCAGTGACGGGGTGTTTACAAATGAGCAGTTCTTC CASSDGVFTNEQFF
. TRBJ1-2 TRBV28 . TGTGCCAGCAGTTTGCAGTTGGGAGGGGCCTATGGCTACACCTTC CASSLQLGGAYGYTF
TRBD1 TRBJ2-2 TRBV5-1 . TGCGCCAGCAGCTCTCAACCGGGACAGGCGAACACCGGGGAGCTGTTTTTT CASSSQPGQANTGELFF
. TRBJ2-1 TRBV5-6 . TGTGCCAGCAGCTTGAGGGGGGGGACCCACAATGAGCAGTTCTTC CASSLRGGTHNEQFF
. TRBJ1-1 TRBV4-1 . TGCGCCAGCAGCTTTACCGAGGGGAACACTGAAGCTTTCTTT CASSFTEGNTEAFF
TRBD1 TRBJ2-7 TRBV18 . TGTGCCAGCTCACCAACCAGGACAGGGGGCGTTTCGTACGAGCAGTACTTC CASSPTRTGGVSYEQYF
. TRBJ1-2 TRBV27 . TGTGCCAGCAGTCCGGGCCCCCTCAAGGGGGGCTACACCTTC CASSPGPLKGGYTF
TRBD1 TRBJ2-2 TRBV5-1 . TGCGCCAGCAGCTGGGGACAGGAGGCCGGGGAGCTGTTTTTT CASSWGQEAGELFF
. TRBJ2-3 TRBV15 . TGTGCCACCAGCAGACGGGTGAGCACAGATACGCAGTATTTT CATSRRVSTDTQYF
TRBD1 TRBJ1-1 TRBV5-1 . TGCGCCAGCAGCGGACAGGGAGGGGACACTGAAGCTTTCTTT CASSGQGGDTEAFF
. TRBJ2-5 TRBV30 . TGTGCCTGGGTCGGTGCGGCTAGGGAGACCCAGTACTTC CAWVGAARETQYF
TRBD1 TRBJ2-7 TRBV14 . TGTGCCAGCAGCCAAGACGAATTTTCCCGGGACAGATCCTACGAGCAGTACTTC CASSQDEFSRDRSYEQYF
. TRBJ1-6 TRBV19 . TGTGCCAGTAGTCTCCTCGGGGAAAATTCACCCCTCCACTTT CASSLLGENSPLHF
TRBD1 TRBJ1-1 TRBV12-5 . TGTGCTAGTGGTTTACCGGGACAGGGGATCATGAACACTGAAGCTTTCTTT CASGLPGQGIMNTEAFF
TRBD1 TRBJ1-1 TRBV7-9 . TGTGCCAGCAGCTTAAGGACAGGGTACTCTAACACTGAAGCTTTCTTT CASSLRTGYSNTEAFF
TRBD2 TRBJ2-3 TRBV19 . TGTGCCAGTAGTTTCAGACTAGCGGGGGCCACAGATACGCAGTATTTT CASSFRLAGATDTQYF
TRBD2 TRBJ2-1 TRBV10-3 . TGTGCCACGGCCAAGGCGACTAGCGGGGGGTACAATGAGCAGTTCTTC CATAKATSGGYNEQFF
TRBD2 TRBJ2-5 TRBV5-1 . TGCGCCAGCAGCTCCCTAGCGGGGGGTTTACAAGAGACCCAGTACTTC CASSSLAGGLQETQYF
TRBD1 TRBJ1-2 TRBV19 . TGTGCCAGTAGTATCCGGACAGGGGCAGACATGGACTATGGCTACACCTTC CASSIRTGADMDYGYTF
. TRBJ1-5 TRBV18 . TGTGCCAGCTCACCAGGGGGCGGAAATAGCAATCAGCCCCAGCATTTT CASSPGGGNSNQPQHF
. TRBJ2-7 TRBV4-3 . TGCGCCAGCAGCCAAGCAAGGGGCCTCGGACCCTACGAGCAGTACTTC CASSQARGLGPYEQYF
. TRBJ1-4 TRBV19 once TGTGCCAGTAGTATGAGCGTAATGACTGAAAAACTGTTTTTT CASSMSVMTEKLFF
. TRBJ1-4 TRBV4-1 once TGCGCCAGCAGCCAAGTAATGCAGGGACTGGGGGGTAATGAAAAACTGTTTTTT CASSQVMQGLGGNEKLFF
TRBD1 TRBJ2-7 TRBV5-1 . TGCGCCAGCAGCTCCAACAGGGGGCTTCGTTCCTACGAGCAGTACTTC CASSSNRGLRSYEQYF
. TRBJ1-2 TRBV15 once TGTGCCACCAGCGTTAACAGTTTTAACTATGGCTACACCTTC CATSVNSFNYGYTF
. TRBJ1-1 TRBV4-3 . TGCGCCAGCAGCCAAGATCCGAGAGTAGCTGAAGCTTTCTTT CASSQDPRVAEAFF
TRBD1 TRBJ1-4 TRBV10-3 . TGTGCCAGCAGGGACAGGTTGGACAGGGGAGAAAAACTGTTTTTT CASRDRLDRGEKLFF
. TRBJ2-7 TRBV5-6 . TGTGCCAGCAGCTTGGTATCCCAGGGGGGAAACGAGCAGTACTTC CASSLVSQGGNEQYF
. TRBJ1-4 TRBV27 . TGTGCCAGCAGTTTTCATGCGAAGGGACTCCCTAATGAAAAACTGTTTTTT CASSFHAKGLPNEKLFF
. TRBJ1-1 TRBV19 once TGTGCCAGTAGTATTATAGGAGCCGGGTCGAACACTGAAGCTTTCTTT CASSIIGAGSNTEAFF
. TRBJ1-1 TRBV2 once TGTGCCAGCAAGCTGGGCGTCCCCCCGACTGAAGCTTTCTTT CASKLGVPPTEAFF
. TRBJ1-2 TRBV11-2 . TGTGCCAGCAGCCCGTCCTTAGCCTCCTATGGCTACACCTTC CASSPSLASYGYTF
TRBD1 TRBJ1-2 TRBV28 . TGTGCCAGCAGCAGGGGACAGGGGGCCTTCTATGGCTACACCTTC CASSRGQGAFYGYTF
. TRBJ1-1 TRBV18 . TGTGCCAGCTCACCACCGTCCGGGGGGACGGACACTGAAGCTTTCTTT CASSPPSGGTDTEAFF
TRBD1 TRBJ2-6 TRBV18 . TGTGCCAGCTCACCTAGGGACAGGGTCGGTACTGGGGCCAACGTCCTGACTTTC CASSPRDRVGTGANVLTF
TRBD1 TRBJ2-3 TRBV5-6 . TGTGCCAGCAGCGTCAGGGGGCGGGCAGCAGATACGCAGTATTTT CASSVRGRAADTQYF
. TRBJ1-1 TRBV7-7 . TGTGCCCGTCCTAACACTGAAGCTTTCTTT CARPNTEAFF